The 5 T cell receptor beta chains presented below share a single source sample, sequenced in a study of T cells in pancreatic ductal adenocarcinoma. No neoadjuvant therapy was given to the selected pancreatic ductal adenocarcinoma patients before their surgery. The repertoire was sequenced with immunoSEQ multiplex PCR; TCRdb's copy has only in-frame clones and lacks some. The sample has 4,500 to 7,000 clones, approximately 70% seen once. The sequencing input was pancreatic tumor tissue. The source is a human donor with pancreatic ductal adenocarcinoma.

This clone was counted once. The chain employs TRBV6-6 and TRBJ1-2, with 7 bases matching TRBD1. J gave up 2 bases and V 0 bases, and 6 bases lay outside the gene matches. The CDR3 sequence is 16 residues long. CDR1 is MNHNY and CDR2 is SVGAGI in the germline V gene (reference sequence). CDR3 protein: CASSYSETGSNYGYTF. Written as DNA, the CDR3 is TGTGCCAGCAGTTACTCCGAGACAGGGAGCAACTATGGCTACACCTTC.

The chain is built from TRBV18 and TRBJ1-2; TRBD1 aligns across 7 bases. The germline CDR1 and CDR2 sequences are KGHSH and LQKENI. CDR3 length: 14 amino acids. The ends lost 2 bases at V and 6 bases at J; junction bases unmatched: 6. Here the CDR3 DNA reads TGTGCCAGCTCACCAGCAAACAGGGGTGATGGCTACACCTTC. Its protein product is CASSPANRGDGYTF. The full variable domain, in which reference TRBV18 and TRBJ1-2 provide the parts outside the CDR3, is NAGVMQNPRHLVRRRGQEARLRCSPMKGHSHVYWYRQLPEEGLKFMVYLQKENIIDESGMPKERFSAEFPKEGPSILRIQQVVRGDSAAYFCASSPANRGDGYTFGSGTRLTVV.

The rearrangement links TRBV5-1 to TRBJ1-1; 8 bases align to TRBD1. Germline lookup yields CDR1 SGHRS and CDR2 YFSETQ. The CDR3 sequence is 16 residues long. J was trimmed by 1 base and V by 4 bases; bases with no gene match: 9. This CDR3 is CASSAQGAATNTEAFF. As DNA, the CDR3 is TGCGCCAGCAGCGCTCAGGGGGCGGCTACGAACACTGAAGCTTTCTTT.

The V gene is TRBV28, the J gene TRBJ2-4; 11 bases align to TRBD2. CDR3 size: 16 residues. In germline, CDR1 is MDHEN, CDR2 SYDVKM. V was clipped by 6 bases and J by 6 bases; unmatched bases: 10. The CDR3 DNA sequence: TGTGCCAGCAGGCCTACGGGACTAGCGGAACTAAACATTCAGTACTTC. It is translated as CASRPTGLAELNIQYF.

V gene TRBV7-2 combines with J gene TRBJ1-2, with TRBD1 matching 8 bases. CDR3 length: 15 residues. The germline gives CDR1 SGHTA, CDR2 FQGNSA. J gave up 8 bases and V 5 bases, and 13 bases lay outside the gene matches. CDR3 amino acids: CASSPPGDRTRGYTF. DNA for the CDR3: TGTGCCAGCAGCCCTCCGGGGGACAGGACTAGGGGCTACACCTTC.